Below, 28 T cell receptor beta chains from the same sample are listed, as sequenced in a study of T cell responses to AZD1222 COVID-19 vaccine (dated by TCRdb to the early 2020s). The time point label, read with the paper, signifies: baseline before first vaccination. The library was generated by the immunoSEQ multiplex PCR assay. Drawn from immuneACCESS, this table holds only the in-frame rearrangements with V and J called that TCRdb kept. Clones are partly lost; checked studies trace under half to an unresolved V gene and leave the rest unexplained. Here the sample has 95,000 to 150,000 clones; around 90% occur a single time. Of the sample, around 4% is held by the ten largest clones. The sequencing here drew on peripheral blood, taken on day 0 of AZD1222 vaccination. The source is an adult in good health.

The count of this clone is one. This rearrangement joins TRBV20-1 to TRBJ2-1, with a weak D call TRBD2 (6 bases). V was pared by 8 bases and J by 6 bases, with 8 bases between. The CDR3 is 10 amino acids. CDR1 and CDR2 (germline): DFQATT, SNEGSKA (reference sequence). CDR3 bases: TGCAGTCCGGAGGGCAATGAGCAGTTCTTC. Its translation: CSPEGNEQFF.

The CDR3 loop is CASSRGGHGYTF. The CDR3, as DNA: TGTGCCAGCAGCCGCGGGGGGCATGGCTACACCTTC. The V call is TRBV7-9, the J call TRBJ1-2, with D possibly being TRBD1 (6 bases). With 5 bases removed from V and 6 bases from J, the gap between germline ends came to 10 bases. This CDR3 contains 12 residues. CDR1 SEHNR and CDR2 FQNEAQ come from the germline V gene (reference sequence). Supplemented by reference TRBV7-9 and TRBJ1-2, the full variable domain reads DTGVSQNPRHKITKRGQNVTFRCDPISEHNRLYWYRQTLGQGPEFLTYFQNEAQLEKSRLLSDRFSAERPKGSFSTLEIQRTEQGDSAMYLCASSRGGHGYTFGSGTRLTVV.

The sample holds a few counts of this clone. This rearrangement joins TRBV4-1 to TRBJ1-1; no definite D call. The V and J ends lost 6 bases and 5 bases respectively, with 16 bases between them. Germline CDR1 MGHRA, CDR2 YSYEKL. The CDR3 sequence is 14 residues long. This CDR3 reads CASREGFSGTEAFF. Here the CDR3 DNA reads TGCGCCAGCAGAGAGGGTTTCTCGGGGACTGAAGCTTTCTTT.

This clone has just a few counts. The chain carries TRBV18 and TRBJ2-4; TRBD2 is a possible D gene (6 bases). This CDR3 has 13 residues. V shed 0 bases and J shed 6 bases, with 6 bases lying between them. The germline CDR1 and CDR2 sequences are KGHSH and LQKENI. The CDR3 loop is CASSPPGGNIQYF. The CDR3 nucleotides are TGTGCCAGCTCACCACCGGGGGGAAACATTCAGTACTTC.

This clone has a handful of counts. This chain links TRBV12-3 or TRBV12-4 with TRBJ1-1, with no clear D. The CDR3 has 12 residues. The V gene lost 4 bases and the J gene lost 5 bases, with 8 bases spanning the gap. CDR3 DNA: TGTGCCAGCAGTTATAAGAGAACTGAAGCTTTCTTT. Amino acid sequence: CASSYKRTEAFF.

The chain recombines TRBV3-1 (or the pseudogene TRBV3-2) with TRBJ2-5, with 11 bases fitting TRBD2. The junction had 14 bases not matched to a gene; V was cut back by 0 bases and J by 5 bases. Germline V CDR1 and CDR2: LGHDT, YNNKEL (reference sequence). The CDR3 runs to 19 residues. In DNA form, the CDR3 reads TGTGCCAGCAGCCAAGATCCGATAGCGGGGGGGTACCAGACTGAGACCCAGTACTTC. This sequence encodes CASSQDPIAGGYQTETQYF.

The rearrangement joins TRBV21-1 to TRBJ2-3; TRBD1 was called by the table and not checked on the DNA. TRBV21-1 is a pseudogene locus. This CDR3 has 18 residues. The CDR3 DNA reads TGTGCCAGCAGCAAAAGGGGGACAGGGGGACCTTGCGGAGATACGCAGTATTTT. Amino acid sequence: CASSKRGTGGPCGDTQYF.

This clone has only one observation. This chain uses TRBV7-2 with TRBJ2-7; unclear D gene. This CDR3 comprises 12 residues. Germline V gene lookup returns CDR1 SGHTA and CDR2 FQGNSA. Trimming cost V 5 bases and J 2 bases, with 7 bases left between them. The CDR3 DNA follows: TGTGCCAGCAGCCCGAACCCCTACGAGCAGTACTTC. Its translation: CASSPNPYEQYF.

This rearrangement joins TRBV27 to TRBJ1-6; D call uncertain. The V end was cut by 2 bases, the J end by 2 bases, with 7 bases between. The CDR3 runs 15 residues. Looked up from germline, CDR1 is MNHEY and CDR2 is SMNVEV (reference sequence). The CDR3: CASSLELPYNSPLHF. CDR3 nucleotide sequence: TGTGCCAGCAGTTTAGAGCTACCCTATAATTCACCCCTCCACTTT.

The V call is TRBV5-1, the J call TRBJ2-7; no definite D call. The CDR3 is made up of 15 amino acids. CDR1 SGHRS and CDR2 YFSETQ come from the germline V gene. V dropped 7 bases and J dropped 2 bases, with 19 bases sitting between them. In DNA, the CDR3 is TGCGCCAGCCGCCAAAGCTCGAACCAGGCCTACGAGCAGTACTTC. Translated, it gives CASRQSSNQAYEQYF.

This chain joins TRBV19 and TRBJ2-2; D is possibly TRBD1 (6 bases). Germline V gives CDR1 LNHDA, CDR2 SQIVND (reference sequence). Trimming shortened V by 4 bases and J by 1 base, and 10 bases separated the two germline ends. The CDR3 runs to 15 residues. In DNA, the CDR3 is TGTGCCAGTAGTACCCAGGGGAGGAACACCGGGGAGCTGTTTTTT. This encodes CASSTQGRNTGELFF.

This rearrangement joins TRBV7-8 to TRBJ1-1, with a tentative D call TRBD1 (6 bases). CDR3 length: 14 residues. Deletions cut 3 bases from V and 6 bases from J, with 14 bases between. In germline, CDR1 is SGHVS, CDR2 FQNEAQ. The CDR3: CASSFRQEGAEAFF. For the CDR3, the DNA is TGTGCCAGCAGCTTCCGACAGGAGGGGGCTGAAGCTTTCTTT.

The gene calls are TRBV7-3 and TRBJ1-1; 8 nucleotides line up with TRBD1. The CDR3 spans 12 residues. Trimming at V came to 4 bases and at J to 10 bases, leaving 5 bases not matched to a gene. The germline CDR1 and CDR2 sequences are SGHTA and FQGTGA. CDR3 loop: CASSSTDRVAFF. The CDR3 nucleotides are TGTGCCAGCAGCTCAACGGACAGGGTAGCTTTCTTT.

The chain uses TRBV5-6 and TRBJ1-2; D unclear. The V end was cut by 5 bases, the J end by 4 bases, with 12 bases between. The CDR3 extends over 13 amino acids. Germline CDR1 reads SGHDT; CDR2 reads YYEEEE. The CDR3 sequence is CASSYPAAYGYTF. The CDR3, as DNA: TGTGCCAGCAGTTACCCGGCAGCCTATGGCTACACCTTC.

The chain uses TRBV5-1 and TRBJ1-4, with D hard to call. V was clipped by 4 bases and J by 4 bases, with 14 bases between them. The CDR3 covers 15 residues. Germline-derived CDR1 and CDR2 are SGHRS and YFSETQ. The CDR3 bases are TGCGCCAGCAGCGACGGACGAAGCCTTAATGAAAAACTGTTTTTT. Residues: CASSDGRSLNEKLFF.

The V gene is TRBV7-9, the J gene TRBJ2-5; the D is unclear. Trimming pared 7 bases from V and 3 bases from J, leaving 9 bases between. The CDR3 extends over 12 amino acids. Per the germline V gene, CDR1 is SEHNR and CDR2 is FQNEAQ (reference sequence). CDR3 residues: CASTNSKETQYF. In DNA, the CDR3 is TGTGCCAGCACCAATTCAAAAGAGACCCAGTACTTC.

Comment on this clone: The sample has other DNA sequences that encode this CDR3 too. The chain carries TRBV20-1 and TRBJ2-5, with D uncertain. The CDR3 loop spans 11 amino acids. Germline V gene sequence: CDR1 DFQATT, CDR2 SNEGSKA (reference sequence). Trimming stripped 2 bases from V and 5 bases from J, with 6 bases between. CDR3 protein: CSARSLETQYF. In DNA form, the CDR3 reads TGCAGTGCTAGATCCCTGGAGACCCAGTACTTC.

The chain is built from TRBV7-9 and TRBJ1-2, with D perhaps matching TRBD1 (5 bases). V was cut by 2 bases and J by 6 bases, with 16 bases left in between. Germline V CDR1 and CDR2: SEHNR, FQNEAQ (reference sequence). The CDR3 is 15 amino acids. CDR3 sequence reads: CASSLPNQGRDGYTF. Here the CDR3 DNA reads TGTGCCAGCAGCTTACCTAACCAGGGAAGAGATGGCTACACCTTC.

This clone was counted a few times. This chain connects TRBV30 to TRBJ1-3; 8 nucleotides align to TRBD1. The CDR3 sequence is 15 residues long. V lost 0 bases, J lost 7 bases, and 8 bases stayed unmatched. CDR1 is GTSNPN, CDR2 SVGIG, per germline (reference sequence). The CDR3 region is CAWSVRDRGRNTIYF. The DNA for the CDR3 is TGTGCCTGGAGTGTACGAGACAGGGGACGGAACACCATATATTTT.

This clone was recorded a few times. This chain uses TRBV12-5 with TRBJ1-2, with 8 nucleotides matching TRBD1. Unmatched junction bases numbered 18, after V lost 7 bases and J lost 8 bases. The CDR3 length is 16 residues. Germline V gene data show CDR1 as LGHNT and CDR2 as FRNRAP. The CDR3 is CASATGSGTGLPGYTF. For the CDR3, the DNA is TGTGCTAGTGCCACGGGTTCCGGGACAGGACTGCCGGGCTACACCTTC.

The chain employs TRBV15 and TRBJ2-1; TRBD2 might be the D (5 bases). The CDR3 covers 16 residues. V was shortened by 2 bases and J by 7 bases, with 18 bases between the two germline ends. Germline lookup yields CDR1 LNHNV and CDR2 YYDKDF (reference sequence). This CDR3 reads CATSRFVGSQENEQFF. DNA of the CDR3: TGTGCCACCAGCAGATTCGTGGGGAGTCAGGAAAATGAGCAGTTCTTC. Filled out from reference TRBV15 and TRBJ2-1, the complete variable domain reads DAMVIQNPRYQVTQFGKPVTLSCSQTLNHNVMYWYQQKSSQAPKLLFHYYDKDFNNEADTPDNFQSRRPNTSFCFLDIRSPGLGDTAMYLCATSRFVGSQENEQFFGPGTRLTVL.

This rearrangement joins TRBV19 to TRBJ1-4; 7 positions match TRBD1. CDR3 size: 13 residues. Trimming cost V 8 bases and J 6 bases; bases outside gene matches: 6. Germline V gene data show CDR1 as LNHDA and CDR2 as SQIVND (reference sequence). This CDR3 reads CASHRGTDEKLFF. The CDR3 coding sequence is TGTGCCAGTCACAGGGGAACGGATGAAAAACTGTTTTTT.

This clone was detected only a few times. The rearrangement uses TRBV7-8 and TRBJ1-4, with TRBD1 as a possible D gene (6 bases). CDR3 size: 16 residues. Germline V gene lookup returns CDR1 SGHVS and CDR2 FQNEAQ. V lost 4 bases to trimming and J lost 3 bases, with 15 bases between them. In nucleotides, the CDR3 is TGTGCCAGCAGCTCGCCCCAGGGGTGGGCTAATGAAAAACTGTTTTTT. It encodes CASSSPQGWANEKLFF.

The CDR3 nucleotides read TGTGCCATCAGTGACAGGGGTCGGGATTCACCCCTCCACTTT. Translated, it gives CAISDRGRDSPLHF. The chain carries TRBV10-3 and TRBJ1-6, with D possibly being TRBD1 (6 bases). This CDR3 comprises 14 residues. Trimming stripped 3 bases from V and 8 bases from J, with 11 bases between. Per germline, CDR1 ENHRY and CDR2 SYGVKD.

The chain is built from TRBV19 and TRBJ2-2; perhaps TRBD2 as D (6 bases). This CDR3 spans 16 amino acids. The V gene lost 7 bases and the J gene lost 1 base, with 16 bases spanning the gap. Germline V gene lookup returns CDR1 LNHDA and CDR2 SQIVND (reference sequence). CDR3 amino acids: CASKEGRRGNTGELFF. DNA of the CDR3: TGTGCCAGTAAGGAGGGCCGAAGGGGGAACACCGGGGAGCTGTTTTTT.

As DNA, the CDR3 is TGTGCCAGCAGTTACTCGGGCGCCACCGGGGGGACCCAGTACTTC. Its protein product is CASSYSGATGGTQYF. The rearrangement uses TRBV6-5 and TRBJ2-5; D might be TRBD2 (6 bases). The CDR3 length is 15 residues. The germline gives CDR1 MNHEY, CDR2 SVGAGI. Trimming shortened V by 0 bases and J by 7 bases, and 15 bases separated the two germline ends.

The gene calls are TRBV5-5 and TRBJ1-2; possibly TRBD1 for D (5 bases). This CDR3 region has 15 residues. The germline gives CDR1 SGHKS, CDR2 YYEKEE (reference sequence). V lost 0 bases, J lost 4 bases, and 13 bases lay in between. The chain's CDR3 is CASSLAWGGGYGYTF. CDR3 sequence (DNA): TGTGCCAGCAGCTTGGCCTGGGGTGGGGGCTATGGCTACACCTTC.

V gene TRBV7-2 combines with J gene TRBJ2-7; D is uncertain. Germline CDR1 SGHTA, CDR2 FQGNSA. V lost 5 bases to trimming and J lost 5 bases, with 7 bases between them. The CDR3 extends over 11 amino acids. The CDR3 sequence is CASSAQDEQYF. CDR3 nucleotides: TGTGCCAGCAGCGCGCAAGACGAGCAGTACTTC.